A selection of T cell receptor beta chains follows, all from one sample in a study of cytomegalovirus exposure and HLA in healthy donors. Assay: immunoSEQ multiplex PCR; the TCRdb copy retains only in-frame clones and omits some. The sample lists around 120,000 clones, about 78% occurring once. Material: PBMCs. All receptors derive from a human donor in good health. CDR3s include the opening cysteine and the closing phenylalanine or tryptophan. D genes are given only for firm matches. Rows may omit the clone size; those that give it use once, few, many or a size class.

CDR3 protein,CDR3 DNA,J gene,V gene,clone size,D gene
CASSSDARGAFGTDTQYF,TGTGCCAGCTCATCTGACGCTCGGGGGGCCTTCGGCACAGATACGCAGTATTTT,TRBJ2-3,TRBV18,.,.
CASREQGSEKLFF,TGTGCCAGTAGGGAACAGGGTAGTGAAAAACTGTTTTTT,TRBJ1-4,TRBV19,.,.
CAIRDQATYEQYF,TGTGCCATCAGGGATCAGGCCACCTACGAGCAGTACTTC,TRBJ2-7,TRBV10-3,.,.
CASSLGGAWQPQHF,TGTGCCAGCAGTTTAGGGGGCGCTTGGCAGCCCCAGCATTTT,TRBJ1-5,TRBV28,.,.
CASSLYPATEAFF,TGTGCCAGCAGCTTATATCCCGCGACTGAAGCTTTCTTT,TRBJ1-1,TRBV7-3,once,.
CASSYTLKLGFESGLEQYF,TGTGCCAGCAGTTATACCTTAAAATTAGGATTCGAGTCAGGGCTCGAGCAGTACTTC,TRBJ2-7,TRBV28,.,.
CASSVVQSYEQYF,TGTGCCAGCAGTGTGGTGCAGTCCTACGAGCAGTACTTC,TRBJ2-7,TRBV6-1,.,.
CASSGPRTGSNEQFF,TGTGCCAGCAGCGGACCTAGGACAGGGTCCAATGAGCAGTTCTTC,TRBJ2-1,TRBV16,.,TRBD1
CASSYSSVPGELFF,TGTGCCAGCAGTTACTCGTCGGTCCCCGGGGAGCTGTTTTTT,TRBJ2-2,TRBV6-5,.,.
CASSEEWAQFF,TGTGCCAGCAGTGAAGAGTGGGCGCAGTTCTTC,TRBJ2-1,TRBV6-1,.,.
CASSLSAGVGTDTQYF,TGCGCCAGCAGCTTGTCGGCGGGAGTAGGTACAGATACGCAGTATTTT,TRBJ2-3,TRBV5-1,.,TRBD2
CASSLGFQGGKETQYF,TGTGCCAGCAGTCTCGGTTTCCAGGGTGGGAAGGAGACCCAGTACTTC,TRBJ2-5,TRBV27,.,.
CASSVGPAGADNEQFF,TGTGCCAGCAGCGTAGGCCCAGCGGGAGCCGACAATGAGCAGTTCTTC,TRBJ2-1,TRBV9,.,TRBD2
CAISDITSGRNEQFF,TGTGCCATCAGTGATATAACTAGCGGGAGGAATGAGCAGTTCTTC,TRBJ2-1,TRBV10-3,.,TRBD2
CASGLPLTNEKLFF,TGTGCTAGTGGTTTGCCCCTAACTAATGAAAAACTGTTTTTT,TRBJ1-4,TRBV12-5,.,.
CASSAPGRDNEQFF,TGTGCCAGCAGCGCCCCAGGGAGGGATAATGAGCAGTTCTTC,TRBJ2-1,TRBV11-3,.,TRBD2
CATRGLEKTQYF,TGTGCCACCCGGGGTCTCGAGAAGACCCAGTACTTC,TRBJ2-5,TRBV7-9,.,.
CASSDPTGSNPYEQYF,TGTGCCAGCAGTGACCCGACAGGGTCAAATCCCTACGAGCAGTACTTC,TRBJ2-7,TRBV2,.,TRBD1
CASSLQGTSTDTQYF,TGTGCCAGCAGTTTACAGGGGACTAGCACAGATACGCAGTATTTT,TRBJ2-3,TRBV6-5,.,.
CASSPRLAPSTDTQYF,TGTGCCAGCAGCCCCAGACTAGCGCCAAGCACAGATACGCAGTATTTT,TRBJ2-3,TRBV13,.,TRBD2
CASSLDRLAEHTGELFF,TGTGCCAGCAGCTTAGATCGACTAGCGGAGCACACCGGGGAGCTGTTTTTT,TRBJ2-2,TRBV11-3,.,TRBD2
CARGTANLNTEAFF,TGTGCCAGGGGGACAGCGAATTTGAACACTGAAGCTTTCTTT,TRBJ1-1,TRBV2,.,TRBD1
CSSSPYPRQGQSYEQYF,TGTTCCAGCAGCCCGTACCCAAGACAGGGCCAATCCTACGAGCAGTACTTC,TRBJ2-7,TRBV7-9,once,TRBD1
CASSPGQRYGYTF,TGTGCCAGTAGCCCCGGACAGCGCTATGGCTACACCTTC,TRBJ1-2,TRBV19,once,.
CASSWGQRNEKLFF,TGTGCCAGCAGTTGGGGACAGAGGAATGAAAAACTGTTTTTT,TRBJ1-4,TRBV28,.,TRBD1
CASSFPSSGTGDRGRFEGYTF,TGTGCCAGCAGTTTCCCATCTAGCGGGACAGGAGACAGGGGGCGGTTCGAGGGCTACACCTTC,TRBJ1-2,TRBV28,few,TRBD1
CASSKEQGMYEQYF,TGTGCCAGCAGCAAAGAACAGGGGATGTACGAGCAGTACTTC,TRBJ2-7,TRBV21-1,.,.
CASTVRGSYEQYF,TGTGCCAGTACGGTAAGGGGGTCCTACGAGCAGTACTTC,TRBJ2-7,TRBV19,.,.
CASSSRSGGDTQYF,TGTGCCAGCAGCTCTCGAAGCGGGGGGGATACGCAGTATTTT,TRBJ2-3,TRBV11-2,.,TRBD2
CASRRLGADEQFF,TGTGCCAGCAGGCGTCTGGGGGCTGATGAGCAGTTCTTC,TRBJ2-1,TRBV6-1,once,.
CASSAGTPKYPAGELFF,TGTGCCAGCAGCGCGGGGACTCCCAAATACCCAGCCGGGGAGCTGTTTTTT,TRBJ2-2,TRBV5-8,few,.
CSVEGGQGGNYGYTF,TGCAGCGTTGAGGGGGGACAGGGTGGGAACTATGGCTACACCTTC,TRBJ1-2,TRBV29-1,.,TRBD1
CASSQEAGRRYNEQFF,TGCGCCAGCAGCCAAGAGGCCGGGAGGAGGTACAATGAGCAGTTCTTC,TRBJ2-1,TRBV4-1,once,TRBD2
CASSITRLGPKNTEAFF,TGTGCCAGTAGTATAACTCGGCTGGGGCCAAAGAACACTGAAGCTTTCTTT,TRBJ1-1,TRBV19,once,.
CASSPPLRGENTGELFF,TGTGCCAGCAGTCCGCCCCTCCGGGGGGAGAACACCGGGGAGCTGTTTTTT,TRBJ2-2,TRBV28,.,TRBD2
CASSAQVNYGYTF,TGTGCCAGCAGTGCCCAGGTTAACTATGGCTACACCTTC,TRBJ1-2,TRBV25-1,once,.
CASSLGQGALVQPQHF,TGTGCCAGCAGCCTAGGACAGGGGGCTCTAGTACAGCCCCAGCATTTT,TRBJ1-5,TRBV7-2,.,TRBD1
CASQGAGNQPQHF,TGTGCCAGCCAGGGGGCGGGCAATCAGCCCCAGCATTTT,TRBJ1-5,TRBV25-1,.,TRBD1
CASSQELDSTYEQYF,TGCGCCAGCAGCCAAGAGCTGGACAGCACCTACGAGCAGTACTTC,TRBJ2-7,TRBV4-3,few,.
CASSQWGQGMNTEAFF,TGTGCCAGCAGCCAATGGGGACAGGGGATGAACACTGAAGCTTTCTTT,TRBJ1-1,TRBV14,.,TRBD1
CATSRAIGGRADNEQFF,TGTGCCACCAGCAGAGCCATTGGCGGCAGGGCCGACAATGAGCAGTTCTTC,TRBJ2-1,TRBV15,once,.
CASSFHRGLNEAFF,TGTGCCAGCAGTTTCCACAGGGGGCTTAATGAAGCTTTCTTT,TRBJ1-1,TRBV27,few,TRBD1